This paragraph reports one T cell receptor (beta chain). This record belongs to a study of blood T cell repertoires in COVID-19. Germline-derived CDR1 and CDR2 are SGDLS and YYNGEE. CDR3 size: 14 residues. With 3 bases removed from V and 0 bases from J, the gap between germline ends came to 7 bases. This table comes from immunoSEQ multiplex PCR, and its TCRdb copy is limited to in-frame clones, with some not included. The sample holds roughly 280,000 clones; roughly 90% are singletons and the top ten take under 2.5%. Sequencing used peripheral blood. J is TRBJ1-5 and V is TRBV9; D remains ambiguous. This clonotype originated in a man younger than 40 with active or convalescent COVID-19. The CDR3 here is CASSGSHSNQPQHF. In DNA, the CDR3 is TGTGCCAGCAGCGGTAGTCATAGCAATCAGCCCCAGCATTTT.